One sample yielded the 21 T cell receptor beta chains listed below, sequenced in a study of cytomegalovirus exposure and HLA in healthy donors. PCR employed 60 Vbeta and 13 Jbeta primers. Sequenced by immunoSEQ multiplex PCR; TCRdb stores in-frame clones only, minus some. Here the sample spans around 210,000 clones, more than 70% being singletons. Sequencing was performed on PBMCs. The receptor source for this set is a boy aged 5-17 years in good health and CMV-seronegative.

The chain is built from TRBV28 and TRBJ2-5, with 10 bases lining up with TRBD1. The CDR3 is 16 residues long. The ends lost 4 bases at V and 5 bases at J; junction bases unmatched: 10. Germline CDR1 reads MDHEN; CDR2 reads SYDVKM. CDR3 in amino acids: CASSSRQGALWETQYF. The CDR3 DNA reads as TGTGCCAGCAGTTCAAGACAGGGGGCATTGTGGGAGACCCAGTACTTC.

This chain joins TRBV29-1 and TRBJ1-4; 9 positions match TRBD1. The CDR3 has 13 residues. Germline V CDR1 and CDR2: SQVTM, ANQGSEA. The V and J ends lost 7 bases and 5 bases, in that order; junction bases with no gene match: 5. The CDR3 protein is CSARTGANEKLFF. The CDR3, as DNA: TGCAGCGCCCGGACAGGGGCGAATGAAAAACTGTTTTTT.

Only a few counts were recorded for this clone. This chain joins TRBV30 and TRBJ1-2, with TRBD1 as a possible D gene (6 bases). This CDR3 comprises 14 residues. Germline V gene lookup returns CDR1 GTSNPN and CDR2 SVGIG (reference sequence). V lost 0 bases, J lost 1 base, and 9 bases lay in between. The CDR3 region is CAWSVGGGNYGYTF. DNA for the CDR3: TGTGCCTGGAGTGTAGGGGGTGGTAACTATGGCTACACCTTC.

The chain joins TRBV5-4 to TRBJ1-1; TRBD1 aligns across 8 bases. Germline lookup yields CDR1 SGHNT and CDR2 YYREEE (reference sequence). This CDR3 has 15 amino acids. The V and J ends lost 0 bases and 1 base, in that order; junction bases with no gene match: 2. Here the CDR3 reads CASSLAGTGNTEAFF. The CDR3 DNA follows: TGTGCCAGCAGCTTGGCCGGGACAGGGAACACTGAAGCTTTCTTT.

This clone was recorded once. The genes are TRBV18 and TRBJ1-1; 7 bases match TRBD1. In germline, CDR1 is KGHSH, CDR2 LQKENI. This CDR3 is 13 amino acids long. The V and J ends lost 4 bases and 4 bases, in that order; junction bases with no gene match: 3. CDR3 DNA sequence: TGTGCCAGCTCACAGGGGGCGAGCACTGAAGCTTTCTTT. It translates to CASSQGASTEAFF.

The chain joins TRBV18 to TRBJ1-1; TRBD1 might be the D (6 bases). The CDR3 contains 13 residues. Germline values: CDR1 KGHSH, CDR2 LQKENI. V dropped 6 bases and J dropped 5 bases, with 13 bases sitting between them. CDR3 coding DNA: TGTGCCAGCTCGCACAGGGAGGGGACTGAAGCTTTCTTT. Protein sequence: CASSHREGTEAFF.

This clone was found a few times. The genes are TRBV7-9 and TRBJ1-2; D remains ambiguous. Trimming took 0 bases from V and 0 from J, leaving 17 bases between them. The length of the CDR3 is 18 residues. Germline V CDR1 and CDR2: SEHNR, FQNEAQ (reference sequence). The DNA of the CDR3 is TGTGCCAGCAGCTTAGCGCGCGGGTTAAGGGTAGCTAACTATGGCTACACCTTC. Translated: CASSLARGLRVANYGYTF.

In this sample, this clone turned up a few times. V and J are TRBV5-1 and TRBJ1-3, with TRBD1 matching 8 bases. The J segment lost 11 bases and the V segment lost 4 bases, leaving 5 bases of the junction unmatched. Germline-derived CDR1 and CDR2 are SGHRS and YFSETQ. The CDR3 spans 12 residues. In DNA form, the CDR3 reads TGCGCCAGCAGCACGGACAGGGAGGCCATATATTTT. This encodes CASSTDREAIYF.

This clone was seen more than once but under ten times. V gene TRBV6-1 combines with J gene TRBJ1-5, with D maybe TRBD1 (6 bases). CDR1 and CDR2 (germline): MNHNS, SASEGT. V gave up 6 bases and J gave up 7 bases, with 13 bases separating them. The CDR3 has 13 amino acids. The CDR3 coding sequence is TGTGCCAGCAGGGAAACAGGGCGCCAGCCCCAGCATTTT. It encodes CASRETGRQPQHF.

The chain links TRBV10-2 to TRBJ2-3; D might be TRBD1 (6 bases). Between the trimmed V and J ends, which lost 4 bases and 2 bases, there was a span of 13 bases. The V gene's germline CDR1 is WSHSY and CDR2 SAAADI. The CDR3 loop spans 15 amino acids. The CDR3 protein is CASSGRDTYTDTQYF. In DNA form, the CDR3 reads TGCGCCAGCAGTGGACGGGACACCTACACAGATACGCAGTATTTT.

V is TRBV2 and J is TRBJ1-1; D remains ambiguous. The CDR3 spans 15 residues. Germline V CDR1 and CDR2: SNHLY, FYNNEI. V was clipped by 7 bases and J by 5 bases, with 20 bases between them. The CDR3 spells CASIEGYGVGTEAFF. The CDR3 nucleotides read TGTGCCAGCATCGAAGGATACGGGGTTGGGACTGAAGCTTTCTTT. Drawing the rest from reference TRBV2 and TRBJ1-1, the complete variable domain is EPEVTQTPSHQVTQMGQEVILRCVPISNHLYFYWYRQILGQKVEFLVSFYNNEISEKSEIFDDQFSVERPDGSNFTLKIRSTKLEDSAMYFCASIEGYGVGTEAFFGQGTRLTVV.

Here the CDR3 reads CASSLASGSQSNQPQHF. The CDR3 DNA sequence: TGTGCCAGCAGCTTAGCGAGCGGCAGCCAAAGCAATCAGCCCCAGCATTTT. The rearrangement uses TRBV7-9 and TRBJ1-5; the D is unclear. V lost 0 bases, J lost 1 base, and 13 bases lay in between. Germline V gene lookup returns CDR1 SEHNR and CDR2 FQNEAQ (reference sequence). This CDR3 is 17 amino acids long.

This clone was counted between two and nine times. The rearrangement links TRBV5-1 to TRBJ2-2, with TRBD2 identical over 9 bases. V lost 4 bases and J lost 4; bases outside the gene matches: 5. CDR3 length: 15 amino acids. CDR1 and CDR2 from the germline V gene are SGHRS and YFSETQ. Here the CDR3 DNA reads TGCGCCAGCAGCGCTTCGACTAGCGGCACCGGGGAGCTGTTTTTT. Protein sequence: CASSASTSGTGELFF.

The sample holds one count of this clone. The rearrangement uses TRBV10-1 and TRBJ2-3; TRBD2 agrees at 11 bases. From germline, CDR1 is WNHNN and CDR2 SYGVQD (reference sequence). V lost 6 bases, J lost 2 bases, and 7 bases stayed unmatched. The CDR3 contains 16 residues. The CDR3 is CASSSATSGATDTQYF. The CDR3 bases are TGCGCCAGCAGCTCGGCGACTAGCGGGGCCACAGATACGCAGTATTTT.

This clone was observed a handful of times. This rearrangement joins TRBV10-3 to TRBJ1-1; D not resolved. V lost 7 bases and J lost 1, with 16 bases in between. The CDR3 has 15 residues. Germline V lookup: CDR1 ENHRY, CDR2 SYGVKD. In DNA form, the CDR3 reads TGTGCCATCATGTCACGCGGGCGGCAGAACACTGAAGCTTTCTTT. It specifies CAIMSRGRQNTEAFF.

V and J are TRBV5-6 and TRBJ1-2; 10 nucleotides line up with TRBD1. Germline V gives CDR1 SGHDT, CDR2 YYEEEE. V shed 4 bases and J 0 bases; nucleotides not matched to a gene: 12. This CDR3 region has 18 residues. The DNA for the CDR3 is TGTGCCAGCAGCCTGCGGGACAGGGGTGTTCTCGCTAACTATGGCTACACCTTC. This encodes CASSLRDRGVLANYGYTF.

This chain links TRBV6-1 with TRBJ2-1; D perhaps matches TRBD1 (5 bases). The V gene's germline CDR1 is MNHNS and CDR2 SASEGT. Between the trimmed V and J ends, which lost 2 bases and 3 bases, there was a span of 14 bases. The CDR3 extends over 16 amino acids. The CDR3 coding sequence is TGTGCCAGCAGTGAACGCCCCGTCAGGGTCTACAATGAGCAGTTCTTC. This sequence encodes CASSERPVRVYNEQFF.

This sequence joins TRBV9 and TRBJ1-5; a possible D gene is TRBD1 (5 bases). Germline loops: CDR1 SGDLS, CDR2 YYNGEE. Trimming took 0 bases from V and 4 from J, leaving 11 bases between them. CDR3 length: 15 amino acids. The CDR3: CASSVGGGENQPQHF. The CDR3 DNA sequence: TGTGCCAGCAGCGTAGGGGGGGGTGAGAATCAGCCCCAGCATTTT.

The chain recombines TRBV7-9 with TRBJ1-1, with D possibly being TRBD1 (5 bases). The CDR3 loop spans 13 amino acids. V was clipped by 7 bases and J by 1 base, with 10 bases between them. The germline CDR1 and CDR2 sequences are SEHNR and FQNEAQ (reference sequence). CDR3 bases: TGTGCCAGCATTCAGGGATCGAACACTGAAGCTTTCTTT. This encodes CASIQGSNTEAFF.

The genes are TRBV19 and TRBJ1-2, with D perhaps matching TRBD1 (5 bases). Germline lookup yields CDR1 LNHDA and CDR2 SQIVND (reference sequence). The CDR3 contains 14 residues. Trimming left V 5 bases short and J 4 bases short, with 14 bases between. The CDR3 reads CASSSQGAGYGYTF. CDR3 nucleotide sequence: TGTGCCAGTAGTTCCCAGGGTGCCGGCTATGGCTACACCTTC.

This clone was picked up a small number of times. The chain employs TRBV6-1 and TRBJ2-7; 10 nucleotides match TRBD1. The CDR3 is 14 residues long. In germline, CDR1 is MNHNS, CDR2 SASEGT. V shed 6 bases, J shed 7 bases, and the junction held 9 bases outside the gene matches. CDR3 protein: CASRMTGGAGEQYF. CDR3 nucleotides: TGTGCCAGCAGGATGACAGGGGGCGCGGGGGAGCAGTACTTC.